The text below deals with one T cell receptor (beta chain). Its antigen specificity is not known. Nothing much larger sits one base from this clone, and base qualities are not available. The source of the sample is a study of blood T cell repertoires in COVID-19 (TCRdb year 2020). Some background on the complete study: Samples covering the acute and convalescent phases of COVID-19 were provided by collaborators in the United States, Italy and Spain. The material from the prospective study consisted of cDNA or gDNA derived from T cells, B-cell-depleted T cells, or PBMCs. The dataset comprised deeply sampled blood TCRbeta repertoires from subjects exposed to, actively infected with, or recovered from COVID-19. The repertoires were released in a freely available public database intended as a resource for research on the immune response to SARS-CoV-2. Samples came from the ongoing ImmuneRACE study (first 160 participants) plus 1,254 subjects from 6 global collaborators. The sample metadata nearly always contained a de-identified subject ID, COVID-19 status, age in years and sex. Where available, HLA class I and class II types were taken from metadata supplied by the sample provider and were not determined by assay-based typing. Broad study findings and their caveats: The quantity of clinical and demographic metadata differed by source and by participant and was supplied without curation.

Measured from the cysteine to the phenylalanine, the CDR3 is 17 residues long. The entry retains the CDR3 DNA only, 51 bases that are in frame from base 1. The germline ends are 18 bases apart after V is trimmed by 6 bases and J by 1 base. According to the germline V gene, CDR1 reads SGHAT and CDR2 reads FQNNGV. The collaborating institutions used their own protocols to collect whole blood in K2EDTA tubes. For TCRbeta analysis, collaborators shipped samples as frozen whole blood, isolated PBMCs, or DNA extracted from either of those sample types. TCRbeta CDR3 regions were amplified from genomic DNA using the immunoSEQ Assay, a bias-controlled multiplex PCR. The original methods were these. The number of nucleated cells in each sample was estimated from the amplification of reference gene primers within the assay. Sequence reads were collapsed and filtered to measure the absolute abundance of every unique TCRbeta CDR3 rearrangement. For each sample, productive Simpson clonality was calculated as the square root of Simpson's diversity index across productive rearrangements. Entries here come from immuneACCESS through TCRdb and include only in-frame sequences with V and J called. Some clones fail to appear in such tables; in the studies checked, an unresolved V gene covers under half of the shortfall, and the cause of the remainder is unknown. That table is the source of V, J and clone size, and D and trimming were worked out from the DNA. The sample table lists 70,000 to 85,000 clones, more than 70% of them with a count of one. The ten most abundant clones make up 35% to 40% of the sample.

The sequence came from a man at least 80 years old with active or convalescent COVID-19. Sequencing used peripheral blood. Here the chain combines TRBV11-2 and TRBJ2-2; perhaps TRBD1 is the D gene, with 6 bases matching. The DNA sequence is TGTGCCAGCAGAGGTTCGCCGGGACAAAGGAACACCGGGGAGCTGTTTTTT. It encodes CASRGSPGQRNTGELFF.